The 9 T cell receptor beta chains below all came from one sample that was sequenced in a study of blood T cell repertoires in COVID-19 (TCRdb year 2020). Libraries were constructed by the immunoSEQ multiplex PCR assay. TCRdb re-hosts the immuneACCESS table, in-frame sequences only. Its copies lack some clones; in the studies checked, an unresolved V gene accounts for under half of them, and the cause for the rest is not known. Present in this sample are around 170,000 clones, 65% to 90% of which were seen just once. About 1.5% of the sample goes to the ten largest clones. The sample consisted of peripheral blood. Receptors originate from a human donor in a cohort sampled during active COVID-19.

This chain uses TRBV7-9 with TRBJ2-7; TRBD1 aligns across 7 bases. V dropped 5 bases and J dropped 2; count of bases not matched to a gene: 6. Germline CDR1 is SEHNR and CDR2 is FQNEAQ (reference sequence). The CDR3 is 14 amino acids. The CDR3 sequence is CASSHRGPPYEQYF. CDR3 coding DNA: TGTGCCAGCAGCCACAGGGGCCCCCCCTACGAGCAGTACTTC.

The chain joins TRBV3-1 (or the pseudogene TRBV3-2) to TRBJ1-1; TRBD1 might be the D (5 bases). There are 14 residues in the CDR3. Germline loops: CDR1 LGHDT, CDR2 YNNKEL (reference sequence). Trimming left V 2 bases short and J 6 bases short, with 13 bases between. CDR3 sequence: CASSQPGGRPEAFF. The CDR3 bases are TGTGCCAGCAGCCAACCCGGGGGGAGGCCTGAAGCTTTCTTT.

This clone is a singleton in its sample. The chain has TRBV19 and TRBJ2-7, with D possibly matching TRBD2 (6 bases). Germline V gene sequence: CDR1 LNHDA, CDR2 SQIVND (reference sequence). Trimming took off 1 base at V and 6 bases at J, with 13 bases between the two ends. This CDR3 has 14 amino acids. The CDR3 DNA follows: TGTGCCAGTAGTATAGTGGGAGGAACCGGCGAGCAGTACTTC. As protein: CASSIVGGTGEQYF. The variable domain in full, completed from reference TRBV19 and TRBJ2-7, reads DGGITQSPKYLFRKEGQNVTLSCEQNLNHDAMYWYRQDPGQGLRLIYYSQIVNDFQKGDIAEGYSVSREKKESFPLTVTSAQKNPTAFYLCASSIVGGTGEQYFGPGTRLTVT.

V is TRBV6-2 or TRBV6-3 and J is TRBJ2-7, with 9 bases fitting TRBD2. V gave up 4 bases and J gave up 7 bases; unmatched junction bases: 17. Per germline, CDR1 MNHEY and CDR2 SVGEGT. The CDR3 length is 17 residues. CDR3 sequence (DNA): TGTGCCAGCAGTTTCCGGACTAGCGCCCTTTCGGGCCTGGAGCAGTACTTC. It specifies CASSFRTSALSGLEQYF.

The genes are TRBV12-3 or TRBV12-4 and TRBJ2-7, with TRBD1 identical over 7 bases. The junction had 6 bases not matched to a gene; V was cut back by 4 bases and J by 9 bases. The length of the CDR3 is 12 residues. The CDR3 DNA follows: TGTGCCAGCAGTTGGGTACAGGGGTCGCAGTACTTC. Protein product: CASSWVQGSQYF.

This clone was picked up a small number of times. V and J are TRBV19 and TRBJ1-1; tentative D call: TRBD1 (5 bases). Germline V gene sequence: CDR1 LNHDA, CDR2 SQIVND (reference sequence). The CDR3 totals 12 residues. The V and J ends lost 0 bases and 11 bases respectively, with 10 bases between them. CDR3 sequence reads: CASSIDRGIAFF. For the CDR3, the DNA is TGTGCCAGTAGTATAGATCGGGGGATTGCTTTCTTT.

This CDR3 reads CASSGTEGQYEQYF. CDR3 sequence (DNA): TGTGCCAGCAGCGGGACAGAGGGACAATACGAGCAGTACTTC. The rearrangement joins TRBV9 to TRBJ2-7; the D gene is possibly TRBD1 (6 bases). Deletions cut 3 bases from V and 4 bases from J, with 14 bases between. This CDR3 contains 14 residues. From germline, CDR1 is SGDLS and CDR2 YYNGEE.

This clone appeared once. The chain's CDR3 is CASSLGRGREQYF. The CDR3 DNA is TGTGCCAGCAGCCTGGGACGAGGGCGGGAGCAGTACTTC. The chain uses TRBV5-6 and TRBJ2-7, with D tentatively TRBD1 or TRBD2 (5 bases each). Deletions cut 4 bases from V and 7 bases from J, with 15 bases between. Germline V lookup: CDR1 SGHDT, CDR2 YYEEEE. CDR3 length equals 13 residues.

The V call is TRBV5-6, the J call TRBJ2-3; 11 nucleotides agree with TRBD2. The CDR3 totals 18 residues. Trimming took 0 bases from V and 3 from J; bases not matched to a gene: 9. Germline V gene lookup returns CDR1 SGHDT and CDR2 YYEEEE. The CDR3, as DNA: TGTGCCAGCAGCTTGGATAGCGGGGGGGCCGGGGAAACAGATACGCAGTATTTT. It specifies CASSLDSGGAGETDTQYF.